Presented here are 2 T cell receptor beta chains from one specimen sequenced in a study of blood T cell repertoires in COVID-19. TCRdb keeps only in-frame clones here, not all; method: immunoSEQ multiplex PCR. The sample carries about 200,000 clones, approximately 85% recorded once. The sequenced sample was PBMCs or T cells enriched from blood (not recorded which). The source of these receptors is a man aged 40-49 years with acute COVID-19.

This chain uses TRBV29-1 with TRBJ2-2; D might be TRBD2 (6 bases). V dropped 5 bases and J dropped 2 bases, with 15 bases sitting between them. This CDR3 has 15 residues. Germline loops: CDR1 SQVTM, CDR2 ANQGSEA. This CDR3 is CSVFPSGDNTGELFF. The CDR3 DNA reads as TGCAGCGTTTTCCCCTCGGGGGACAACACCGGGGAGCTGTTTTTT.

As DNA, the CDR3 is TGTGCCAGTAGTATTGGAGGCGACACTGAAGCTTTCTTT. The encoded protein is CASSIGGDTEAFF. The chain joins TRBV19 to TRBJ1-1; D is unclear. Germline CDR1 reads LNHDA; CDR2 reads SQIVND (reference sequence). CDR3 size: 13 residues. The V end lost 3 bases, the J end lost 3 bases, and 8 bases lay between the germline ends. Using reference TRBV19 and TRBJ1-1 for the parts outside the CDR3, the full variable domain is DGGITQSPKYLFRKEGQNVTLSCEQNLNHDAMYWYRQDPGQGLRLIYYSQIVNDFQKGDIAEGYSVSREKKESFPLTVTSAQKNPTAFYLCASSIGGDTEAFFGQGTRLTVV.